This T cell receptor beta chain originates from a study of T cell repertoires in cytomegalovirus infection. TCRdb analysed the reads with MiXCR anew, one entry per CDR3 protein. The profile shows 250,000 to 400,000 distinct CDR3 sequences, roughly 25% of them singletons. CDR1 and CDR2 (germline): MDHEN, SYDVKM. The CDR3 has 19 amino acids. The V gene end was trimmed by 6 bases and the J gene end by 5 bases; junction bases not matched to a gene: 19. This clonotype turned up a few times. What it recognizes is unknown. The chain employs TRBV28 and TRBJ2-5; 12 nucleotides agree with TRBD2. The starting material was cultured PBMCs, obtained from culture after CMV antigen stimulation. The receptor was isolated from a human donor in good health (CMV status not recorded). Some clones in this sample may be carry-over from other donors' samples. The CDR3 region has the DNA TGTGCCAGCAGCCCCGGAGGGACTAGCGGGCGGACCTTAAGGGAGACCCAGTACTTC. This codes for CASSPGGTSGRTLRETQYF. The variable domain in full, with the rest retrieved from reference TRBV28 and TRBJ2-5, is DVKVTQSSRYLVKRTGEKVFLECVQDMDHENMFWYRQDPGLGLRLIYFSYDVKMKEKGDIPEGYSVSREKKERFSLILESASTNQTSMYLCASSPGGTSGRTLRETQYFGPGTRLLVL.